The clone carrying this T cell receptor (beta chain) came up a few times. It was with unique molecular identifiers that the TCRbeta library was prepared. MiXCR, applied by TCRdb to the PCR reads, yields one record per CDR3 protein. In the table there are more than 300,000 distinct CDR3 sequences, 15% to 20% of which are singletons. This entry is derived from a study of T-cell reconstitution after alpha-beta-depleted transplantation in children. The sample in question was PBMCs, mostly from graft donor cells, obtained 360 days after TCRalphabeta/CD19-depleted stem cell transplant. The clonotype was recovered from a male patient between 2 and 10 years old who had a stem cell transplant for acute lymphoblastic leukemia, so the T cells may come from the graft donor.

The CDR3 DNA reads TGCAGCGTTGCTCAACGGTCGAGAACCGGGGAGCTGTTTTTT. Its protein product is CSVAQRSRTGELFF. The genes are TRBV29-1 and TRBJ2-2; D unresolved. The V gene lost 4 bases and the J gene lost 5 bases, with 14 bases spanning the gap. CDR1 SQVTM and CDR2 ANQGSEA come from the germline V gene. The CDR3 is made up of 14 amino acids.